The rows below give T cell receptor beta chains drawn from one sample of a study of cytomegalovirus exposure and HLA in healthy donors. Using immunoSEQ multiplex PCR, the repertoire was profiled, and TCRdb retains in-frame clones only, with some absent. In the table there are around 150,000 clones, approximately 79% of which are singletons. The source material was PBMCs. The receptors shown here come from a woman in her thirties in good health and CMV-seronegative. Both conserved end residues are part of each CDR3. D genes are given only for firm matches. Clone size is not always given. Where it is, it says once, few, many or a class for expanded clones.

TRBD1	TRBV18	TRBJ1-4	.	CASEDRGGEKLFF	TGTGCCAGCGAAGACAGGGGAGGTGAAAAACTGTTTTTT
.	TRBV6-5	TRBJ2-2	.	CASSYQGGLTGELFF	TGTGCCAGCAGTTACCAGGGAGGTCTAACCGGGGAGCTGTTTTTT
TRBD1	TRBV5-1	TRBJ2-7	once	CASSLGDRLKQYF	TGCGCCAGCAGCTTGGGGGACAGGCTCAAGCAGTACTTC
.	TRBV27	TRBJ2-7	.	CASSLYQGTPSYEQYF	TGTGCCAGCAGTCTCTATCAAGGGACACCTAGCTACGAGCAGTACTTC
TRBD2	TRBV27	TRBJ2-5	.	CASSLTLAGYQETQYF	TGTGCCAGCAGTTTAACTTTAGCGGGGTACCAAGAGACCCAGTACTTC
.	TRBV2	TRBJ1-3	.	CASSEYAGPPGNTIYF	TGTGCCAGCAGTGAATACGCGGGGCCGCCTGGAAACACCATATATTTT
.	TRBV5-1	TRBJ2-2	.	CASSLSGAGELFF	TGCGCCAGCAGCCTTTCCGGGGCCGGGGAGCTGTTTTTT
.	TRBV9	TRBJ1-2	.	CASSVQGTRGYTF	TGTGCCAGCAGCGTTCAGGGGACGAGGGGCTACACCTTC
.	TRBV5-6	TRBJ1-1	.	CASRGQGGVAFF	TGTGCCAGCAGAGGGCAGGGTGGTGTAGCTTTCTTT
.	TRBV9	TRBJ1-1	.	CASSSKGVEAFF	TGTGCCAGCAGCTCCAAGGGGGTGGAAGCTTTCTTT
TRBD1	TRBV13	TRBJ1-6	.	CASSLVGTDSYNSPLHF	TGTGCCAGCAGCTTAGTGGGGACAGATTCCTATAATTCACCCCTCCACTTT
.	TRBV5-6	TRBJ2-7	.	CASSLGPGDAYEQYF	TGTGCCAGCAGCTTGGGCCCGGGGGATGCCTACGAGCAGTACTTC
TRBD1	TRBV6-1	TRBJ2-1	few	CASSAPNRQGYNEQFF	TGTGCCAGCAGTGCTCCCAACCGACAGGGCTACAATGAGCAGTTCTTC
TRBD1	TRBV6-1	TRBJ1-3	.	CASISSDRAGNTIYF	TGTGCCAGCATCTCTTCGGACAGGGCTGGAAACACCATATATTTT
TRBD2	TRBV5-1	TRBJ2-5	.	CASSSRTSGGETQYF	TGCGCCAGCAGCTCCAGGACTAGCGGGGGGGAGACCCAGTACTTC
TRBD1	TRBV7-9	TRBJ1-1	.	CASSHGQVNTEAFF	TGTGCCAGCAGCCATGGACAGGTGAACACTGAAGCTTTCTTT
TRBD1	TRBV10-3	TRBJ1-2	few	CAISEYRGYGYTF	TGTGCCATCAGTGAGTACAGGGGATATGGCTACACCTTC
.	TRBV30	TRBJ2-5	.	CAWSVVVQETQYF	TGTGCCTGGAGTGTAGTAGTCCAAGAGACCCAGTACTTC
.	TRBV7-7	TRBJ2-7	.	CASSHGPGTYEQYF	TGTGCTAGCAGCCACGGACCGGGAACCTACGAGCAGTACTTC
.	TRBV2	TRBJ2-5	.	CASALGGAQETQYF	TGTGCCAGCGCGCTGGGGGGGGCCCAAGAGACCCAGTACTTC
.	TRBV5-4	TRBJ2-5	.	CASSIVGRGETQYF	TGTGCCAGCAGCATTGTTGGTAGAGGAGAGACCCAGTACTTC